Listed below are T cell receptor beta chains from one sample, sequenced in a study of cytomegalovirus exposure and HLA in healthy donors. The data were produced by immunoSEQ multiplex PCR, yet TCRdb's version contains in-frame clones alone and is incomplete. The table lists about 150,000 clones, roughly 77% of them singletons, with 3% to 4% in the top ten. The sample taken for sequencing was PBMCs. The origin of the receptors is a human donor in good health. CDR3s include the opening cysteine and the closing phenylalanine or tryptophan. The D gene is left open where the match is weak. Size is stated for part of the rows, as once, few or many counts, or as a class when the clone is expanded.

J: TRBJ2-3
D: .
size: .
V: TRBV15
DNA: TGTGCCACCAGCAGAAGTGGAGGGAAAGAAGATACGCAGTATTTT
CDR3: CATSRSGGKEDTQYF

J: TRBJ2-3
D: .
size: .
V: TRBV19
DNA: TGTGCCAGTAGTTCCGGACTAACCCCGTCCCTAAGCACAGATACGCAGTATTTT
CDR3: CASSSGLTPSLSTDTQYF

J: TRBJ1-2
D: .
size: .
V: TRBV23-1
DNA: TGCGCCAGCAGTCAGTGGCCGGACTTTCCTAACTATGGCTACACCTTC
CDR3: CASSQWPDFPNYGYTF

J: TRBJ1-1
D: TRBD1
size: .
V: TRBV19
DNA: TGTGCCAGTACCCCGACAGGGATCACTGAAGCTTTCTTT
CDR3: CASTPTGITEAFF

J: TRBJ1-1
D: .
size: .
V: TRBV12-5
DNA: TGTGCTAGTGGGGAGAGCACTCCTTTCTTT
CDR3: CASGESTPFF

J: TRBJ2-7
D: .
size: .
V: TRBV19
DNA: TGTGCCAGTAGTATTGGAGGGTCGGTCTACGAGCAGTACTTC
CDR3: CASSIGGSVYEQYF

J: TRBJ2-1
D: .
size: .
V: TRBV2
DNA: TGTGCCAGCAGTGCGACCCGGGGAGGGCAGTTCTTC
CDR3: CASSATRGGQFF

J: TRBJ2-1
D: TRBD2
size: once
V: TRBV4-2
DNA: TGTGCCAGCAGCCAGGCCGGGACTAGCGGGAGTAATGAGCAGTTCTTC
CDR3: CASSQAGTSGSNEQFF

J: TRBJ2-7
D: .
size: .
V: TRBV5-1
DNA: TGCGCCAGCAGCTTGGGACAGGAAACCTACGAGCAGTACTTC
CDR3: CASSLGQETYEQYF

J: TRBJ2-1
D: TRBD2
size: .
V: TRBV20-1
DNA: TGCAGTGCTGGTGGACTAGGCACGTTCTTC
CDR3: CSAGGLGTFF

J: TRBJ2-5
D: .
size: .
V: TRBV7-2
DNA: TGTGCCAGCAGCTTAGGTTTGACAGAAGAGACCCAGTACTTC
CDR3: CASSLGLTEETQYF

J: TRBJ2-7
D: TRBD2
size: .
V: TRBV27
DNA: TGTGCCAGCAGTCCGATTCCACTAGCGGGACAAAACTACGAGCAGTACTTC
CDR3: CASSPIPLAGQNYEQYF

J: TRBJ1-1
D: .
size: .
V: TRBV19
DNA: TGTGCCAGTAGTGCCCTACAGACGGTAAACACTGAAGCTTTCTTT
CDR3: CASSALQTVNTEAFF

J: TRBJ1-1
D: .
size: .
V: TRBV25-1
DNA: TGTGCCAGCAGTGAGATCCAGGGTGAAGCTTTCTTT
CDR3: CASSEIQGEAFF

J: TRBJ2-3
D: .
size: few
V: TRBV4-1
DNA: TGCGCCAGCAGCCAACACCCGAAGGGGCCTACCACAGATACGCAGTATTTT
CDR3: CASSQHPKGPTTDTQYF

J: TRBJ1-5
D: .
size: .
V: TRBV5-1
DNA: TGCGCCAGCAGCTTGGAGCCGAGCATCAATCAGCCCCAGCATTTT
CDR3: CASSLEPSINQPQHF

J: TRBJ1-5
D: .
size: .
V: TRBV2
DNA: TGTGCCAGCAGTGAAGAGTGGCAGGCCGATCAGCCCCAGCATTTT
CDR3: CASSEEWQADQPQHF

J: TRBJ2-7
D: TRBD1
size: .
V: TRBV6-1
DNA: TGTGCCAGCAGTGGAGGACAGGGAGGAACCTACGAGCAGTACTTC
CDR3: CASSGGQGGTYEQYF

J: TRBJ2-1
D: TRBD1
size: .
V: TRBV9
DNA: TGTGCCAGCAGCGAGAGGGGGCGTCTTGAGCGGTTCTTC
CDR3: CASSERGRLERFF

J: TRBJ1-6
D: .
size: .
V: TRBV28
DNA: TGTGCCAGCAGTCCCTCCCAGGGTATTAGGGATTCACCCCTCCACTTT
CDR3: CASSPSQGIRDSPLHF

J: TRBJ2-5
D: .
size: few
V: TRBV21-1
DNA: TGTGCCTCCTACAGTGACGAAGAGACCCAGTACTTC
CDR3: CASYSDEETQYF

J: TRBJ2-1
D: TRBD1
size: .
V: TRBV5-4
DNA: TGTGCCAGCAGCGCCCACGGGACAGCCAACAATGAGCAGTTCTTC
CDR3: CASSAHGTANNEQFF

J: TRBJ2-3
D: .
size: .
V: TRBV19
DNA: TGTGCCAGTAGAGACCTAGGCACAGATACGCAGTATTTT
CDR3: CASRDLGTDTQYF

J: TRBJ2-7
D: TRBD1
size: .
V: TRBV27
DNA: TGTGCCAGCAGACCGGGACAGTCCTACGAGCAGTACTTC
CDR3: CASRPGQSYEQYF

J: TRBJ1-5
D: .
size: .
V: TRBV7-8
DNA: TGTGCCAGCAGGAAAGATGGGCAGCTCAATCAGCCCCAGCATTTT
CDR3: CASRKDGQLNQPQHF

J: TRBJ2-1
D: TRBD2
size: once
V: TRBV19
DNA: TGTGCCACGAAGCAACTAGCGGGAGGGATCCGCGATGAGCAGTTCTTC
CDR3: CATKQLAGGIRDEQFF

J: TRBJ1-2
D: .
size: .
V: TRBV6-5
DNA: TGTGCCAGCAGTTACTCCGGCGGTGGCAGAAACTATGGCTACACCTTC
CDR3: CASSYSGGGRNYGYTF

J: TRBJ1-2
D: TRBD1
size: once
V: TRBV29-1
DNA: TGCAGCGTTGATCTTAGACAGGGAACGGTCTACGGCTACACCTTC
CDR3: CSVDLRQGTVYGYTF

J: TRBJ1-1
D: .
size: .
V: TRBV29-1
DNA: TGCAGCGCAATGACACCTCCTACGGACACTGAAGCTTTCTTT
CDR3: CSAMTPPTDTEAFF

J: TRBJ2-3
D: .
size: .
V: TRBV11-3
DNA: TGTGCCAGCAGCTTAGGGAGGAGGGGACAGATCACAGATACGCAGTATTTT
CDR3: CASSLGRRGQITDTQYF

J: TRBJ1-1
D: TRBD1
size: .
V: TRBV6-5
DNA: TGTGCCACCAAGGACAGGGAGAACACTGAAGCTTTCTTT
CDR3: CATKDRENTEAFF

J: TRBJ2-7
D: .
size: .
V: TRBV10-3
DNA: TGTGCATCCACCGCGGGTCGGGGCGAGCAGTACTTC
CDR3: CASTAGRGEQYF

J: TRBJ1-1
D: .
size: once
V: TRBV12-5
DNA: TGTGCTAGTGGTTTGGTACGGGGAACAGGGTGTGTGACTGAAGCTTTCTTT
CDR3: CASGLVRGTGCVTEAFF

J: TRBJ2-3
D: TRBD2
size: .
V: TRBV2
DNA: TGTGCCAGCATGGGGCGGGAGAGCACAGATACGCAGTATTTT
CDR3: CASMGRESTDTQYF

J: TRBJ2-2
D: .
size: .
V: TRBV19
DNA: TGTGCCAGTAGTTGGGGGGCCGGGGAGCTGTTTTTT
CDR3: CASSWGAGELFF

J: TRBJ2-6
D: .
size: .
V: TRBV9
DNA: TGTGCCAGCAGCAACCTCCTTGGGCACGGGGCCAACGTCCTGACTTTC
CDR3: CASSNLLGHGANVLTF

J: TRBJ1-4
D: TRBD1
size: .
V: TRBV4-3
DNA: TGCGCCAGCAGCTCCCAGGGGGCAACTAATGAAAAACTGTTTTTT
CDR3: CASSSQGATNEKLFF

J: TRBJ2-7
D: TRBD1
size: .
V: TRBV5-6
DNA: TGTGCCAGCAGCCTCGGGACAGGGGAAGGCTACGAGCAGTACTTC
CDR3: CASSLGTGEGYEQYF

J: TRBJ1-1
D: .
size: few
V: TRBV10-1
DNA: TGCGCCAGCTCAGGCGGAGGAATGAACACTGAAGCTTTCTTT
CDR3: CASSGGGMNTEAFF

J: TRBJ1-5
D: .
size: .
V: TRBV18
DNA: TGTGCCAGCTCACCCGAGGGCGGGCAGCCCCAGCATTTT
CDR3: CASSPEGGQPQHF

J: TRBJ2-3
D: .
size: .
V: TRBV2
DNA: TGTGCCAGCACCCCACTTCGGGCGGATCCACTAGGGGATACGCAGTATTTT
CDR3: CASTPLRADPLGDTQYF

J: TRBJ2-1
D: TRBD2
size: .
V: TRBV30
DNA: TGTGCCTGGAGTATTGGGCTAGCGGAGAATGAGCAGTTCTTC
CDR3: CAWSIGLAENEQFF

J: TRBJ2-1
D: .
size: .
V: TRBV7-2
DNA: TGTGCCAGCAGCTCCCCGACAGATCCTAATGAGCAGTTCTTC
CDR3: CASSSPTDPNEQFF

J: TRBJ1-1
D: .
size: once
V: TRBV30
DNA: TGTGCCGGGGGGGTGCTTGAAGCTTTCTTT
CDR3: CAGGVLEAFF

J: TRBJ1-2
D: .
size: .
V: TRBV18
DNA: TGTGCCAGCTCACCCGGGGCTAACTATGGCTACACCTTC
CDR3: CASSPGANYGYTF

J: TRBJ2-7
D: .
size: .
V: TRBV5-1
DNA: TGCGCCAGCAGACATCGGGAATCTCCGATCTACGAGCAGTACTTC
CDR3: CASRHRESPIYEQYF

J: TRBJ2-1
D: TRBD2
size: .
V: TRBV5-6
DNA: TGTGCCAGCAGACGACGAATGGGACTAGCGGGAGTTAATGAGCAGTTCTTC
CDR3: CASRRRMGLAGVNEQFF

J: TRBJ2-3
D: .
size: .
V: TRBV7-8
DNA: TGTGCCAGCCTCTCAAGACTGACAGATACGCAGTATTTT
CDR3: CASLSRLTDTQYF

J: TRBJ2-2
D: .
size: .
V: TRBV11-2
DNA: TGTGCCAGCAGCCACCAGGGAGCGGGGAACACCGGGGAGCTGTTTTTT
CDR3: CASSHQGAGNTGELFF

J: TRBJ1-2
D: TRBD1
size: .
V: TRBV5-4
DNA: TGTGCCAGCAGCTCGACAGGGAAGGATGGCTACACCTTC
CDR3: CASSSTGKDGYTF

J: TRBJ2-5
D: .
size: .
V: TRBV9
DNA: TGTGCCAGCAGCGAAGTGGGGGGGGTACAGGGAAAAGAGACCCAGTACTTC
CDR3: CASSEVGGVQGKETQYF

J: TRBJ2-7
D: .
size: .
V: TRBV7-2
DNA: TGTGCCAGCAGCTTATTTTATCCCTTCGAGCAGTACTTC
CDR3: CASSLFYPFEQYF

J: TRBJ2-7
D: TRBD1
size: .
V: TRBV4-2
DNA: TGTGCCAGCAGCCAAATAATCGGGACAGGTGCCTACGAGCAGTACTTC
CDR3: CASSQIIGTGAYEQYF